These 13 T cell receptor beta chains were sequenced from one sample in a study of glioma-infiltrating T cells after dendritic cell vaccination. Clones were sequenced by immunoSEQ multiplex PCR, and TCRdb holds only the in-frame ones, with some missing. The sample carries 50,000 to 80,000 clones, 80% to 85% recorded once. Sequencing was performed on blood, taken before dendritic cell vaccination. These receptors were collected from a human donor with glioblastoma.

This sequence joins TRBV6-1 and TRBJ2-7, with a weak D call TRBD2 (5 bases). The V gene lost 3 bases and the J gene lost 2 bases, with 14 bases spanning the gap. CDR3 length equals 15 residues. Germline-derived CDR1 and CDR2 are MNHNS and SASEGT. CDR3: CASSDNREITYEQYF. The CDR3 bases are TGTGCCAGCAGTGACAACCGGGAAATAACCTACGAGCAGTACTTC.

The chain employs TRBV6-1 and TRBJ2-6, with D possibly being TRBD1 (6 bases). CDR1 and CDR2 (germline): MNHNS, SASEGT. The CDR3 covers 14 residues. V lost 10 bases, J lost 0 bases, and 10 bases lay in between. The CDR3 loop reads CATNRVSGANVLTF. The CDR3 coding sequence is TGTGCCACAAACAGGGTCTCTGGGGCCAACGTCCTGACTTTC.

The CDR3 spells CASESAFRGNHEQYF. Written as DNA, the CDR3 is TGTGCCAGCGAGTCGGCTTTCCGGGGTAACCACGAGCAGTACTTC. The chain carries TRBV2 and TRBJ2-7; the D gene is possibly TRBD2 (5 bases). The CDR3 covers 15 residues. Trimming cost V 8 bases and J 5 bases, with 22 bases left between them. CDR1 and CDR2 (germline): SNHLY, FYNNEI.

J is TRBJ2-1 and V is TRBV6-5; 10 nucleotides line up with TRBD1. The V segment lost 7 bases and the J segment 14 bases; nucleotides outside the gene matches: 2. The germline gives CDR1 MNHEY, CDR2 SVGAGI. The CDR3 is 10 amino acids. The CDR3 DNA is TGTGCCAGCACAGGACAGGGGGAGTTCTTC. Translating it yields CASTGQGEFF.

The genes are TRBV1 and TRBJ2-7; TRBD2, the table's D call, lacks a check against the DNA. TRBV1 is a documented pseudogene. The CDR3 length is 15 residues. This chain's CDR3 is CTSSPNGDSSYEQYF. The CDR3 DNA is TGCACCAGCAGCCCTAACGGGGACTCTTCCTACGAGCAGTACTTC.

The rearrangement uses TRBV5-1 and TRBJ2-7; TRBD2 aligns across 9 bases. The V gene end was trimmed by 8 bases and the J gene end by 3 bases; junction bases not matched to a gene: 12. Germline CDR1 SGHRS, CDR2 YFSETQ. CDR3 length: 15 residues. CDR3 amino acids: CASSRDSGGSYEQYF. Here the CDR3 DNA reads TGCGCCAGTTCAAGAGATAGCGGGGGAAGCTACGAGCAGTACTTC.

CDR3 DNA: TGTGCCAGCAGCCCGGACAGTAGCAATCAGCCCCAGCATTTT. As protein: CASSPDSSNQPQHF. The J gene is TRBJ1-5, the V gene TRBV7-2; tentative D call: TRBD1 (6 bases). This CDR3 spans 14 amino acids. V lost 5 bases and J lost 0, with 8 bases in between. Germline lookup yields CDR1 SGHTA and CDR2 FQGNSA.

The DNA for the CDR3 is TGTGCCAGCAGCGAGTCGGGGGCGAACACCGGGGAGCTGTTTTTT. Its protein is CASSESGANTGELFF. V usage is TRBV11-3 and J usage is TRBJ2-2; TRBD2 might be the D (6 bases). Germline assignment: CDR1 SGHNT and CDR2 YENEEA. The length of the CDR3 is 15 residues. The germline V and J ends were trimmed by 5 bases and 0 bases, with 10 bases remaining between them.

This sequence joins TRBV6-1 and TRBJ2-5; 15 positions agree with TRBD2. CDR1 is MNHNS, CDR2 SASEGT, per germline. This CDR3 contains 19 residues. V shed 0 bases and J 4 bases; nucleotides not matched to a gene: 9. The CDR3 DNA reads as TGTGCCAGCAGTGAAGCGCTTCAGTGGGGACTAGCGGGGGGAGAGACCCAGTACTTC. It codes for CASSEALQWGLAGGETQYF.

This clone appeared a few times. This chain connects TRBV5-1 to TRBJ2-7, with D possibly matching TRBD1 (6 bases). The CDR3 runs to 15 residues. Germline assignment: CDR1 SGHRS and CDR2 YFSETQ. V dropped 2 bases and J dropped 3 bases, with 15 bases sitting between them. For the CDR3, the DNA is TGCGCCAGCAGCTTTTATAGAGGACAGCGCTACGAGCAGTACTTC. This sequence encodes CASSFYRGQRYEQYF.

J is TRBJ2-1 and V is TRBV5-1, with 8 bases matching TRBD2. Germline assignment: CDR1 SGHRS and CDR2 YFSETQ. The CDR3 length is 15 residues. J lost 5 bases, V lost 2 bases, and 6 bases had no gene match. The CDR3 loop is CASSFGAGGNNEQFF. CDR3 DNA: TGCGCCAGCAGCTTTGGCGCGGGGGGTAACAATGAGCAGTTCTTC.

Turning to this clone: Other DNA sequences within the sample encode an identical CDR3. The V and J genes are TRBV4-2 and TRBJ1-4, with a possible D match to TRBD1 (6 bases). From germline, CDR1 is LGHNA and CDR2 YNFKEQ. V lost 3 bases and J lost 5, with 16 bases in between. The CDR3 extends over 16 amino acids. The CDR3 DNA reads TGTGCCAGCAGCCATACCCGGGGCGGGGGCAATGAAAAACTGTTTTTT. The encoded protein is CASSHTRGGGNEKLFF.

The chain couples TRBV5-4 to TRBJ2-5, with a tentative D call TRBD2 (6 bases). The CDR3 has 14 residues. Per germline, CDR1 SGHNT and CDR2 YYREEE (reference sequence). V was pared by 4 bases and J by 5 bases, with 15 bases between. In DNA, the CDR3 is TGTGCCAGCAGCAATCAGGAGGGATGGGAGACCCAGTACTTC. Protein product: CASSNQEGWETQYF. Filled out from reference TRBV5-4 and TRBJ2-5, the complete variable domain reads ETGVTQSPTHLIKTRGQQVTLRCSSQSGHNTVSWYQQALGQGPQFIFQYYREEENGRGNFPPRFSGLQFPNYSSELNVNALELDDSALYLCASSNQEGWETQYFGPGTRLLVL.